This T cell receptor (beta chain) came from a study of CD8+ T cells in alopecia areata. The wider study: Tofacitinib administration persisted for 6 to 18 months, succeeded by 6 months off drug.

Investigators isolated RNA and reverse transcribed it into cDNA to act as the sequencing template. The method was immunoSEQ multiplex PCR; TCRdb's version includes in-frame clones alone and lacks a portion of them. The table has some 100,000 clones, 44% seen once. Study-level points and caveats: Expanded CD8+ clones among the top 100, and scalp clonality, were significantly decreased by tofacitinib. Persistence of many expanded lesional clones was seen in scalp and blood during tofacitinib.

Looked up from germline, CDR1 is SGHRS and CDR2 is YFSETQ. The junction had 10 bases not matched to a gene; V was cut back by 0 bases and J by 0 bases. The CDR3 length is 19 residues. As to treatment: oral pan-JAK inhibitor, 5-10 mg twice daily. Only a few counts were recorded for this clone. Its specificity is unknown. Material: CD8+ T cells sorted from blood, obtained at week 24, from a patient treated with tofacitinib. The chain combines TRBV5-1 with TRBJ1-5; 9 bases align to TRBD1. This clonotype was sampled from a human donor with alopecia areata. CDR3 DNA: TGCGCCAGCAGCTTGGCTCCCGGGACAGGGCCTTATAGCAATCAGCCCCAGCATTTT. Its translation: CASSLAPGTGPYSNQPQHF. Using reference TRBV5-1 and TRBJ1-5 for the parts outside the CDR3, the full variable domain is KAGVTQTPRYLIKTRGQQVTLSCSPISGHRSVSWYQQTPGQGLQFLFEYFSETQRNKGNFPGRFSGRQFSNSRSEMNVSTLELGDSALYLCASSLAPGTGPYSNQPQHFGDGTRLSIL.